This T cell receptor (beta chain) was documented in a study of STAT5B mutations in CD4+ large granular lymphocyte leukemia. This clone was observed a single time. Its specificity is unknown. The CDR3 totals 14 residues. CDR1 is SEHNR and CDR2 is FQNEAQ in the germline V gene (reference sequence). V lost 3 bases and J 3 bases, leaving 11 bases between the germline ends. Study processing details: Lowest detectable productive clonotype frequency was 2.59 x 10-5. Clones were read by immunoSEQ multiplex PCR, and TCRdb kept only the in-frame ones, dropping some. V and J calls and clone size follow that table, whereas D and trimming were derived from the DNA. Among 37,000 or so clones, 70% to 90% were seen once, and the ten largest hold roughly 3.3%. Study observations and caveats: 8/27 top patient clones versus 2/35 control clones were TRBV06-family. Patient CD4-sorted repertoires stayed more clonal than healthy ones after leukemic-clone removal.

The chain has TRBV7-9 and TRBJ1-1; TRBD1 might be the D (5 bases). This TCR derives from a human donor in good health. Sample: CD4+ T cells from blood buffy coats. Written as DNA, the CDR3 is TGTGCCAGCAGCTTTTTAGGGGTGGACACTGAAGCTTTCTTT. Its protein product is CASSFLGVDTEAFF. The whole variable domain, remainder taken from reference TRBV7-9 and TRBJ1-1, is DTGVSQNPRHKITKRGQNVTFRCDPISEHNRLYWYRQTLGQGPEFLTYFQNEAQLEKSRLLSDRFSAERPKGSFSTLEIQRTEQGDSAMYLCASSFLGVDTEAFFGQGTRLTVV.